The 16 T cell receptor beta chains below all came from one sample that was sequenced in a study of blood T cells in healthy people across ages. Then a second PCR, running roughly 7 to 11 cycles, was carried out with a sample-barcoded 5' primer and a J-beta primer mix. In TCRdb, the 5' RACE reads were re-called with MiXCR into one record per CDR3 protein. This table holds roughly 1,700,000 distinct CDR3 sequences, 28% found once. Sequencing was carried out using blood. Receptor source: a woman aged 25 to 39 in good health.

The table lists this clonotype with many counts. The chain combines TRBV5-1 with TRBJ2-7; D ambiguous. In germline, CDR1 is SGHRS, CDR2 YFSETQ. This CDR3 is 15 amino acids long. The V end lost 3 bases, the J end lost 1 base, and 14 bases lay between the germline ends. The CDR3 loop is CASSSDGRLSYEQYF. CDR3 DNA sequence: TGCGCCAGCAGCTCGGACGGACGCTTATCCTACGAGCAGTACTTC.

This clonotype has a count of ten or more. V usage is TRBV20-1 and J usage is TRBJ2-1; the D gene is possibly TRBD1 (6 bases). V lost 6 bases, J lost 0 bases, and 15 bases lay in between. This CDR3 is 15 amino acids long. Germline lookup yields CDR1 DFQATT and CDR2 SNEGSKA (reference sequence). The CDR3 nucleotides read TGCAGTGCCCCGAGCAGGGGAAGCTCCTACAATGAGCAGTTCTTC. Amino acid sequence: CSAPSRGSSYNEQFF.

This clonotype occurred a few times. CDR3 nucleotide sequence: TGTGCCAGCAGTGACACCGACAGGAGAGAGCAGTTCTTC. Protein product: CASSDTDRREQFF. V and J are TRBV2 and TRBJ2-1; a possible D gene is TRBD1 (6 bases). This CDR3 spans 13 amino acids. Looked up from germline, CDR1 is SNHLY and CDR2 is FYNNEI. Trimming stripped 3 bases from V and 10 bases from J, with 13 bases between. The entire variable domain, with the rest obtained from reference TRBV2 and TRBJ2-1, is as follows: EPEVTQTPSHQVTQMGQEVILRCVPISNHLYFYWYRQILGQKVEFLVSFYNNEISEKSEIFDDQFSVERPDGSNFTLKIRSTKLEDSAMYFCASSDTDRREQFFGPGTRLTVL.

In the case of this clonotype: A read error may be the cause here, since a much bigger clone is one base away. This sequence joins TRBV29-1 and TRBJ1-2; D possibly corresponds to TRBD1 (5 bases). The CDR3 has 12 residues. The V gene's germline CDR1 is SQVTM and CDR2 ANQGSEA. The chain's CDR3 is CGPSTVRYGYTF. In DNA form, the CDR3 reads TGCGGCCCGTCGACAGTTCGCTATGGCTACACCTTC.

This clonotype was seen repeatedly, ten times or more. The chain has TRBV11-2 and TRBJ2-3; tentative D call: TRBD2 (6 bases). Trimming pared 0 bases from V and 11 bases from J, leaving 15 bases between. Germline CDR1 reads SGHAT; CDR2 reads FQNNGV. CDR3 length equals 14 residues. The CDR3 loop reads CASSLEEGRGEQYF. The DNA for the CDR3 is TGTGCCAGCAGCTTAGAAGAGGGGCGGGGTGAGCAGTATTTT.

The CDR3, as DNA: TGCAGTGCTAGAGATCTGGCTAGCGGGAACACCGGGGAGCTGTTTTTT. This translates into CSARDLASGNTGELFF. This chain links TRBV20-1 with TRBJ2-2; 7 bases match TRBD2. CDR3 size: 16 residues. V dropped 0 bases and J dropped 1; count of bases not matched to a gene: 5. Germline V gene lookup returns CDR1 DFQATT and CDR2 SNEGSKA (reference sequence).

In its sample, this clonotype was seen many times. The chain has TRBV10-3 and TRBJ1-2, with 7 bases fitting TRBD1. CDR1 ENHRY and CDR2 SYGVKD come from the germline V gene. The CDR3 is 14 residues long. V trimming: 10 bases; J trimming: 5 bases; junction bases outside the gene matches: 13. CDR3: CATQHRGEDYGYTF. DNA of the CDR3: TGTGCCACTCAACACAGGGGCGAGGATTATGGCTACACCTTC.

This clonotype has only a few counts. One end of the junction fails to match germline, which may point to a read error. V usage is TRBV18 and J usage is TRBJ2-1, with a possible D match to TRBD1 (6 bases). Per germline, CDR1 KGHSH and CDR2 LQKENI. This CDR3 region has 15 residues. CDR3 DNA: TGTGCCATCTCACCAGGGGCCTCTCCCCACAATGAGCAGTTCTTC. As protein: CAISPGASPHNEQFF.

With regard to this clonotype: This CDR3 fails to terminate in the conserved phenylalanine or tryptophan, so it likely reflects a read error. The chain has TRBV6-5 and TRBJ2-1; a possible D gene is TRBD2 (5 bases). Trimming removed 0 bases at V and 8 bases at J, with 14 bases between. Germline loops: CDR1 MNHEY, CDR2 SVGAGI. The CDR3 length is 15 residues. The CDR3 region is CASSYSEGRGYEQFV. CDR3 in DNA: TGTGCCAGCAGTTACTCGGAAGGTCGGGGTTATGAGCAGTTCGTC.

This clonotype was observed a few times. The CDR3 region is CASSWKPQGDPGYTF. The CDR3 DNA is TGTGCCAGCAGCTGGAAACCACAGGGAGATCCCGGCTACACCTTC. V is TRBV5-5 and J is TRBJ1-2, with D possibly being TRBD1 (6 bases). The V gene lost 3 bases and the J gene lost 8 bases, with 20 bases spanning the gap. CDR1 and CDR2 (germline): SGHKS, YYEKEE (reference sequence). The CDR3 runs 15 residues.

Here the CDR3 DNA reads TGTGCCAGCATAGAGGGGACCGGGAGCTATGGCTACACCTTC. Translated: CASIEGTGSYGYTF. The V and J genes are TRBV28 and TRBJ1-2; tentatively, D is TRBD1 (5 bases). Trimming shortened V by 7 bases and J by 4 bases, and 16 bases separated the two germline ends. CDR1 and CDR2 (germline): MDHEN, SYDVKM. The CDR3 sequence is 14 residues long.

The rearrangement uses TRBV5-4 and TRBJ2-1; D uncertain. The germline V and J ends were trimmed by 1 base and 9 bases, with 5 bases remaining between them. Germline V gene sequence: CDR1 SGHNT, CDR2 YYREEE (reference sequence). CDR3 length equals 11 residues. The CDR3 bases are TGTGCCAGCAGCTTGAACCGTGAGCAGTTCTTC. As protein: CASSLNREQFF.

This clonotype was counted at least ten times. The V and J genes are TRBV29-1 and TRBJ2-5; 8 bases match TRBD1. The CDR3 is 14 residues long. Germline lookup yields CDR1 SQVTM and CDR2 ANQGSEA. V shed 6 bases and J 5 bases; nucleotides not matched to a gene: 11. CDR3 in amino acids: CSVAQGAGRETQYF. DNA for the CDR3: TGCAGCGTCGCCCAGGGGGCGGGAAGGGAGACCCAGTACTTC. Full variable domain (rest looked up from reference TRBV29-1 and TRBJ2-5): SAVISQKPSRDICQRGTSLTIQCQVDSQVTMMFWYRQQPGQSLTLIATANQGSEATYESGFVIDKFPISRPNLTFSTLTVSNMSPEDSSIYLCSVAQGAGRETQYFGPGTRLLVL.

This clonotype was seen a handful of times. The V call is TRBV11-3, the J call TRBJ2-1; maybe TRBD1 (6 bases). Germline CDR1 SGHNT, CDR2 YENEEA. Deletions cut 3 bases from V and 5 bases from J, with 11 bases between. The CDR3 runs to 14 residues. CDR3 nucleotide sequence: TGTGCCAGCAGCTTCAGGGGAAACGACAATGAGCAGTTCTTC. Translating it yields CASSFRGNDNEQFF.

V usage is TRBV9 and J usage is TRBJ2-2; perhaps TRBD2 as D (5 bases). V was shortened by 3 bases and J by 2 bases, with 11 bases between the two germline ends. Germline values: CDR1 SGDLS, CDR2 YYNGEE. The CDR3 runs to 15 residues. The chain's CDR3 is CASSELVGNTGELFF. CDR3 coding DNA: TGTGCCAGCAGCGAACTAGTAGGTAACACCGGGGAGCTGTTTTTT.

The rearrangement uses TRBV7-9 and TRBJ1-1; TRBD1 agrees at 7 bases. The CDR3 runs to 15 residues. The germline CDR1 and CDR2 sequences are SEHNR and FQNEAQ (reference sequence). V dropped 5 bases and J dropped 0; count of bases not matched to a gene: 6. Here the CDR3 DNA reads TGTGCCAGCAGCCCACGGACAGGCATGAACACTGAAGCTTTCTTT. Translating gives CASSPRTGMNTEAFF.